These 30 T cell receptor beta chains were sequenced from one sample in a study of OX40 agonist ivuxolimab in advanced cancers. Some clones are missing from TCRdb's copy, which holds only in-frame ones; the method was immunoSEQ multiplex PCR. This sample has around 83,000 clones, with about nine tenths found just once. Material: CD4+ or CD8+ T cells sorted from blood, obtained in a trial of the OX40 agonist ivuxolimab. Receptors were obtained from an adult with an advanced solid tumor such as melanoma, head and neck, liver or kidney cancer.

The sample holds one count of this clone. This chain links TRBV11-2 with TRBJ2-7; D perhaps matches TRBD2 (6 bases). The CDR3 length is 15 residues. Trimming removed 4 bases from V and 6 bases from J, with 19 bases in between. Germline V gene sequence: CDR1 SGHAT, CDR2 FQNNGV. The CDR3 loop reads CASSSPSGTGIEQYF. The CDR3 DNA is TGTGCCAGCAGCTCACCGTCCGGGACTGGAATCGAGCAGTACTTC.

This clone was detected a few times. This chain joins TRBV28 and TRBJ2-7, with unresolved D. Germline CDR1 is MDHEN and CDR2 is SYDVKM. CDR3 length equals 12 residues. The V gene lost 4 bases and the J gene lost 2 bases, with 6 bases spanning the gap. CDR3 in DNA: TGTGCCAGCAGTTATACGACCTACGAGCAGTACTTC. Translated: CASSYTTYEQYF.

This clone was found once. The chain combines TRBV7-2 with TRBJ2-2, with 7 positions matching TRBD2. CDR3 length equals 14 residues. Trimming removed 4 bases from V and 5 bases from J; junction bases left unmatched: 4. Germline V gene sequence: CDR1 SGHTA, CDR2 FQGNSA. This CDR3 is CASSSGGTTGELFF. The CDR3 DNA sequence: TGTGCCAGCAGCTCGGGGGGTACAACCGGGGAGCTGTTTTTT.

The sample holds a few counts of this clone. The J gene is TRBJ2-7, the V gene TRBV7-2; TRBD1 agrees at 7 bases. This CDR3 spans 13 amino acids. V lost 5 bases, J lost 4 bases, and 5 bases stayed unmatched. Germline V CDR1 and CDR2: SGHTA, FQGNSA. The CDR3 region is CASSRDRAYEQYF. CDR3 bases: TGTGCCAGCAGCCGGGACAGAGCATACGAGCAGTACTTC. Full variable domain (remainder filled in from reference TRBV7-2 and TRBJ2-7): GAGVSQSPSNKVTEKGKDVELRCDPISGHTALYWYRQSLGQGLEFLIYFQGNSAPDKSGLPSDRFSAERTGGSVSTLTIQRTQQEDSAVYLCASSRDRAYEQYFGPGTRLTVT.

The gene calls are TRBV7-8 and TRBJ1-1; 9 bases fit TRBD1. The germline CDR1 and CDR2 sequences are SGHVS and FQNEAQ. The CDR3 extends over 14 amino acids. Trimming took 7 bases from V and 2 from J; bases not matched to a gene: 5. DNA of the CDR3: TGTGCCAGCATCCGGGACAGGGCTAACACTGAAGCTTTCTTT. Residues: CASIRDRANTEAFF.

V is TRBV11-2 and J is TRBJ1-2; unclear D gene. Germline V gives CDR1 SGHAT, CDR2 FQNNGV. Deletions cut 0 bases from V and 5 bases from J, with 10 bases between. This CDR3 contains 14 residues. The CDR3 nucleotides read TGTGCCAGCAGCTTAGAGTCAGCTTTATATGGCTACACCTTC. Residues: CASSLESALYGYTF.

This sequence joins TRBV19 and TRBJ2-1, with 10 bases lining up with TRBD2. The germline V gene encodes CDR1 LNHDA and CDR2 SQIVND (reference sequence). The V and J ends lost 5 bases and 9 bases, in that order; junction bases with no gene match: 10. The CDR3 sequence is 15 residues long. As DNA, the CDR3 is TGTGCCAGTAGTTCCCAAGCGGGAGGGTTAGGTGAGCAGTTCTTC. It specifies CASSSQAGGLGEQFF.

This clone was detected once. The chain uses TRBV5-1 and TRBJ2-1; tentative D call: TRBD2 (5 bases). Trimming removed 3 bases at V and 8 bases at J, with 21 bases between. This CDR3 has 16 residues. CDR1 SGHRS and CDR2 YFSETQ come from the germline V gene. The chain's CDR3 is CASSWNGIAKADEQFF. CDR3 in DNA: TGCGCCAGCAGCTGGAATGGGATAGCTAAAGCGGATGAGCAGTTCTTC.

The CDR3, as DNA: TGCGCCAGCAGTGATTGGGCCCAGAGCTCCTACAATGAGCAGTTCTTC. Translation gives CASSDWAQSSYNEQFF. This chain joins TRBV10-2 and TRBJ2-1, with D uncertain. The CDR3 has 16 residues. In germline, CDR1 is WSHSY, CDR2 SAAADI. V was shortened by 3 bases and J by 0 bases, with 12 bases between the two germline ends.

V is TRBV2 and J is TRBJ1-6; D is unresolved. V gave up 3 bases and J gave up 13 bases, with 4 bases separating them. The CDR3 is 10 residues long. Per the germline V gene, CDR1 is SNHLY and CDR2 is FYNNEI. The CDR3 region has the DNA TGTGCCAGCAGTGAGGGCCCCCTCCACTTT. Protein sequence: CASSEGPLHF.

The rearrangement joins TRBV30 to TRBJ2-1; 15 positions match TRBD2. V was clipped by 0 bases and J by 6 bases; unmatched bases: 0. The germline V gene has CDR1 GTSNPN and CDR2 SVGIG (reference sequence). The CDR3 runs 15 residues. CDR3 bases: TGTGCCTGGAGTGTGGGACTAGCGGGAGGCAATGAGCAGTTCTTC. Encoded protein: CAWSVGLAGGNEQFF.

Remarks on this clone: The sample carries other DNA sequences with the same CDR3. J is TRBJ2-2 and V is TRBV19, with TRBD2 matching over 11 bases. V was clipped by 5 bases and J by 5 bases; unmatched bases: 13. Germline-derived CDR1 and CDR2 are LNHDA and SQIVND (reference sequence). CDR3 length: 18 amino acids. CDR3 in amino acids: CASSYTSGRTGRTGELFF. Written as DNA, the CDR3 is TGTGCCAGTAGTTATACTAGCGGGAGAACGGGTCGGACCGGGGAGCTGTTTTTT. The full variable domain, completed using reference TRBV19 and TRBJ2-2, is DGGITQSPKYLFRKEGQNVTLSCEQNLNHDAMYWYRQDPGQGLRLIYYSQIVNDFQKGDIAEGYSVSREKKESFPLTVTSAQKNPTAFYLCASSYTSGRTGRTGELFFGEGSRLTVL.

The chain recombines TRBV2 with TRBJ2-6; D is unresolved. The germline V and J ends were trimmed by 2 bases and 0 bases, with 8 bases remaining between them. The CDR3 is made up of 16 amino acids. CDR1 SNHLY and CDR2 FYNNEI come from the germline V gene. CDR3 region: CASSEYPVSGANVLTF. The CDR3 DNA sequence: TGTGCCAGCAGTGAATATCCAGTCTCTGGGGCCAACGTCCTGACTTTC.

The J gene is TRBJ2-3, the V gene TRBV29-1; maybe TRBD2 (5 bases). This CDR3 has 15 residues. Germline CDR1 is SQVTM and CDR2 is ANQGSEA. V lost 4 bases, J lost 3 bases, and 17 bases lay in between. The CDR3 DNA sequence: TGCAGCGTTGTGAGCGAAGGAGGCAGTACAGATACGCAGTATTTT. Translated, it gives CSVVSEGGSTDTQYF.

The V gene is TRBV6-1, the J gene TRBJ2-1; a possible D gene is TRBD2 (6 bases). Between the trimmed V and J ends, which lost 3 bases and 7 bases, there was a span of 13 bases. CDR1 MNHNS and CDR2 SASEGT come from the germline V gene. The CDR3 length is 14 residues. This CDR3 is CASSDGGGTNEQFF. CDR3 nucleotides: TGTGCCAGCAGTGACGGCGGCGGGACGAATGAGCAGTTCTTC.

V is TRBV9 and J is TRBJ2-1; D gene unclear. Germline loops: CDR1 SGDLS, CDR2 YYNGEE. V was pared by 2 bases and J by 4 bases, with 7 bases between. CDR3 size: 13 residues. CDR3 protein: CASSVQPYNEQFF. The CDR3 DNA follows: TGTGCCAGCAGCGTCCAGCCGTACAATGAGCAGTTCTTC.

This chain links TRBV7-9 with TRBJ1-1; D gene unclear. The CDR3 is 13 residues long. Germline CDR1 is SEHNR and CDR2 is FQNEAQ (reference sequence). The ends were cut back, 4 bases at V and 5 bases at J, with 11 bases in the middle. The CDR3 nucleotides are TGTGCCAGCAGCTCGTGGGCCGGGACTGAAGCTTTCTTT. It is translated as CASSSWAGTEAFF. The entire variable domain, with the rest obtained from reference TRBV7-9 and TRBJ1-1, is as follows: DTGVSQNPRHKITKRGQNVTFRCDPISEHNRLYWYRQTLGQGPEFLTYFQNEAQLEKSRLLSDRFSAERPKGSFSTLEIQRTEQGDSAMYLCASSSWAGTEAFFGQGTRLTVV.

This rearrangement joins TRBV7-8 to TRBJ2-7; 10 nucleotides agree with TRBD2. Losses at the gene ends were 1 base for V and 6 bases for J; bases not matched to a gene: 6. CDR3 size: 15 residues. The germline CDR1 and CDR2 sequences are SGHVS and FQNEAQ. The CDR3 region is CASSLDASGSGEQYF. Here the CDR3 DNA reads TGTGCCAGCAGCTTAGATGCTAGCGGGAGTGGCGAGCAGTACTTC.

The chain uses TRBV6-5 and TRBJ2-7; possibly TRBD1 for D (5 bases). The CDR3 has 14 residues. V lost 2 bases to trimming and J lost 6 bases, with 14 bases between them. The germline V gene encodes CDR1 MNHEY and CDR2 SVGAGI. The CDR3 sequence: CASSYGQGDVEQYF. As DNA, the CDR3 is TGTGCCAGCAGTTACGGGCAGGGTGACGTCGAGCAGTACTTC.

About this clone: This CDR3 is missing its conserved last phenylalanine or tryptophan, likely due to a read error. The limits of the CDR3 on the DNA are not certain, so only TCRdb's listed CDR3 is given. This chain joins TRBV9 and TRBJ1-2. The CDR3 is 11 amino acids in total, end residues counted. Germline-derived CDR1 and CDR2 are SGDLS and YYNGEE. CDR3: CASSVGRWNTL.

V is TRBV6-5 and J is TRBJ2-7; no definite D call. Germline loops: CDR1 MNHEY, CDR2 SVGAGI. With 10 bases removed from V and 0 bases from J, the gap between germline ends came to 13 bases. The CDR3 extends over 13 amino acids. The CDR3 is CATVTPSSYEQYF. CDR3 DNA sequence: TGTGCCACTGTGACACCAAGCTCCTACGAGCAGTACTTC.

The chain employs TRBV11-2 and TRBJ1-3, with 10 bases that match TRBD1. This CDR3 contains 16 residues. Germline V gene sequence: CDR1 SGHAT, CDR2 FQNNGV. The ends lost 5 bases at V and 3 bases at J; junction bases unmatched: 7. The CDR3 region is CASSPGQGGSGNTIYF. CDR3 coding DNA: TGTGCCAGCAGCCCTGGACAGGGGGGGAGTGGAAACACCATATATTTT.

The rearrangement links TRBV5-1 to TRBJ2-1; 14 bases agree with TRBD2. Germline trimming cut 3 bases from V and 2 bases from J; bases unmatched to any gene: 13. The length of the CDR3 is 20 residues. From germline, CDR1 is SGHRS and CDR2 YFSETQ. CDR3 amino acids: CASSSPGTSGSGGAYNEQFF. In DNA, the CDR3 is TGCGCCAGCAGCTCACCAGGGACTAGCGGGAGTGGTGGGGCCTACAATGAGCAGTTCTTC.

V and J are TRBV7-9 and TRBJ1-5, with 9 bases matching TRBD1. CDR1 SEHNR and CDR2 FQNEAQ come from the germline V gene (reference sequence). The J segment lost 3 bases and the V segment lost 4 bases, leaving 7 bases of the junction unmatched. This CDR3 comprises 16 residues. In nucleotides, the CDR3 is TGTGCCAGCAGCTCAGATACAGGGGGCAACAATCAGCCCCAGCATTTT. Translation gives CASSSDTGGNNQPQHF.

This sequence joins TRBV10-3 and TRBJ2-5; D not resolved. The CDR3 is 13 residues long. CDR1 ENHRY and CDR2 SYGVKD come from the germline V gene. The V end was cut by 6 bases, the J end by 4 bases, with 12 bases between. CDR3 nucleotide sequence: TGTGCCATCAGGGCAGGAGCCGGAGAGACCCAGTACTTC. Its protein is CAIRAGAGETQYF.

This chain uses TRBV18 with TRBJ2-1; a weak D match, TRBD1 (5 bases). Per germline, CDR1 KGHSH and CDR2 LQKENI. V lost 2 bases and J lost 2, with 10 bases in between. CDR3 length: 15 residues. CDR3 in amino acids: CASSPGRVPYNEQFF. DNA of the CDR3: TGTGCCAGCTCACCAGGCAGGGTGCCCTACAATGAGCAGTTCTTC.

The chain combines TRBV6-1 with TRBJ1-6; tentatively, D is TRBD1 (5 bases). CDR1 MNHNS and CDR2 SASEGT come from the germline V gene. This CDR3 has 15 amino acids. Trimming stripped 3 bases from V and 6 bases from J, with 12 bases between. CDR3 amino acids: CASSDGGKGNSPLHF. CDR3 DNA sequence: TGTGCCAGCAGTGACGGGGGAAAGGGTAATTCACCCCTCCACTTT.

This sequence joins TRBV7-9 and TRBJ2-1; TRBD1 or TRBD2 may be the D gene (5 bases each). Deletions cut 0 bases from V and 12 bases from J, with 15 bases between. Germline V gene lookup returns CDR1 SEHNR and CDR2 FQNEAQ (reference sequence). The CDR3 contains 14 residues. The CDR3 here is CASSLAGPSGAQFF. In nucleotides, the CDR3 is TGTGCCAGCAGCTTAGCGGGACCTTCCGGTGCGCAGTTCTTC.

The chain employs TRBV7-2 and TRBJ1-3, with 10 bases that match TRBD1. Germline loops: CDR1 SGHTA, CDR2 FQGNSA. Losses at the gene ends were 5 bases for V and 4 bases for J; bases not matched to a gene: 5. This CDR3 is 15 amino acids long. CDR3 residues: CASSPGTGVGNTIYF. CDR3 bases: TGTGCCAGCAGCCCCGGGACAGGGGTGGGAAACACCATATATTTT.

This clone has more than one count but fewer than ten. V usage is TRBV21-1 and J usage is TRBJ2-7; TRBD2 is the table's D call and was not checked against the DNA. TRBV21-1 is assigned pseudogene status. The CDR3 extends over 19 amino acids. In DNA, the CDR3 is TGTGCCAGCAGCAAAGCCAGGCCACTAGCGGGAGGTTGGGGGCCCGAGCAGTACTTC. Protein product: CASSKARPLAGGWGPEQYF.